This T cell receptor beta chain was captured in a study of T cells in localized non-small cell lung cancer. Study outcomes and limitations: Heterogeneity is still possible, as just one tumor region was sequenced.

About this clone itself: Its specificity is not known.

Germline V lookup: CDR1 SGHDT, CDR2 YYEEEE. This CDR3 has 14 amino acids. V gave up 2 bases and J gave up 5 bases, with 13 bases separating them. Sequencing used immunoSEQ multiplex PCR; TCRdb keeps in-frame clones, though not all of them. The sample has some 54,000 clones, 60% to 85% seen once; the top ten hold about 4.6%. The chain joins TRBV5-6 to TRBJ1-2; TRBD1 is a possible D gene (6 bases). The TCR comes from a woman aged 35 to 75 with stage II lung adenocarcinoma. The material sequenced was PBMCs, taken before any cancer treatment. CDR3 nucleotides: TGTGCCAGCAGCTTCGGCAGGGGACTTTATGGCTACACCTTC. Residues: CASSFGRGLYGYTF.